This T cell receptor beta chain was retrieved from a study of spatial heterogeneity in lung cancer. Looking at the study overall: In the raw reads, each unique TCR and UMI combination was present more than ten times on average.

CDR1 is SGHRS and CDR2 is YFSETQ in the germline V gene. V lost 4 bases and J 5 bases, leaving 12 bases between the germline ends. The CDR3 sequence is 13 residues long. Comments on this clonotype: Antigen specificity is unknown.

The time point: sample taken at primary tumor resection. On each TCR cDNA molecule, a unique molecular identifier was present. MiXCR, run by TCRdb on the 5' RACE reads, gives a single entry per CDR3 protein. This sample carries about 3,900 distinct CDR3 sequences, roughly 4.3% of them seen once, and the ten largest clones take approximately 49%. Study-wide results and limits: The study estimated around 7.2% alpha and 12% to 15% beta chain coverage of tumor T cells. The number of expanded tumor alpha and beta chains correlated with mutation number. Ubiquitous and regional expanded TCR counts tracked ubiquitous and regional nonsynonymous mutations, respectively.

The material sequenced was lung tumor tissue, taken at surgery. This clonotype was obtained from a male donor with early-stage non-small cell lung cancer. The V gene is TRBV5-1, the J gene TRBJ2-5; no definite D call. The CDR3 nucleotides are TGCGCCAGCAGCCCCGGCCCTTCGGAGACCCAGTACTTC. This translates into CASSPGPSETQYF.